Listed here is a single T cell receptor (beta chain). What it recognizes is unknown. This sample was taken from a study of T cells in Graves' hyperthyroidism and ophthalmopathy. Study-wide background: The blood sample was taken at first diagnosis, before treatment began.

There were TCR beta CDR3 regions amplified from RNA transcripts. RT-PCR in the first round (using the HTBI primer set) targeted the TCR CDR3. TCRdb used MiXCR to reprocess the multiplex PCR reads, holding one entry per CDR3 protein. The table records around 600,000 distinct CDR3 sequences, about 14% of them present only once. For the diagnoses, clinical symptoms, serum thyroxine and TRAb, thyroid ultrasound and orbital computed tomography were used. Study-level results: In the analysis, a 13 V-J model separated ophthalmopathy from stable hyperthyroidism.

Germline V gene sequence: CDR1 DFQATT, CDR2 SNEGSKA (reference sequence). The CDR3 is 14 residues long. Trimming removed 6 bases at V and 4 bases at J, with 18 bases between. The genes are TRBV20-1 and TRBJ1-2; D remains unclear. The receptor was derived from a woman in her forties or fifties with Graves' ophthalmopathy. The sample taken for sequencing was blood. Here the CDR3 reads CSAKTDGRIYGYTF. The DNA for the CDR3 is TGCAGTGCCAAAACCGACGGAAGAATCTATGGCTACACCTTC.